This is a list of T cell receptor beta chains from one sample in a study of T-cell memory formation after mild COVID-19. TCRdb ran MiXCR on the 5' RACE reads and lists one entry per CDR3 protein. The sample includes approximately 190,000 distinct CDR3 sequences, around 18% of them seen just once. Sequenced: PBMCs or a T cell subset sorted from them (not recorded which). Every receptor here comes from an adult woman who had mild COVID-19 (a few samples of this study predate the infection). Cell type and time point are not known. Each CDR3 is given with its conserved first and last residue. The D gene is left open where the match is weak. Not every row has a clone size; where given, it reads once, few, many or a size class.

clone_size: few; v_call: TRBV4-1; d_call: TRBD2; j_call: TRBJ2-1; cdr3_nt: TGCGCCAGCAGCCAAGTAGGGCGGGGGGCGAGAAATGAGCAGTTCTTC; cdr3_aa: CASSQVGRGARNEQFF
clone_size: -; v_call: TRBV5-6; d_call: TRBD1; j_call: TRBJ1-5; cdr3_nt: TGTGCCAGCAGCTTGGGACAGGGGGATAATCAGCCCCAGCATTTT; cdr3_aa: CASSLGQGDNQPQHF
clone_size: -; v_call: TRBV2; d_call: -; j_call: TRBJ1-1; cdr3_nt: TGTGCCAGCCGAGGATTATTTAACACTGAAGCTTTCTTT; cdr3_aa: CASRGLFNTEAFF
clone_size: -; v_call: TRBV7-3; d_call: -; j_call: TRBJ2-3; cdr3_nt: TGTGCCAGCAGCGCCACGATTACTCAGGATGCGCAGTATTTT; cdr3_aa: CASSATITQDAQYF
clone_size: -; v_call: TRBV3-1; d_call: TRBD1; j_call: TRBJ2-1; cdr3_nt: TGTGCCAGCAGCCCCTACAGGGGACCCCCCTTCAGGTTCTTC; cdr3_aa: CASSPYRGPPFRFF
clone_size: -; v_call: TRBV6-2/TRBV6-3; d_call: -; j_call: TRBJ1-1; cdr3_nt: TGTGCCAGCAGTTGGGGGATGAACACTGAAGCTTTCTTT; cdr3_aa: CASSWGMNTEAFF
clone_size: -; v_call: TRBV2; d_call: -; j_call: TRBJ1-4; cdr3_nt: TGTGCCAGCAGTGGAGGGACGACTAATGAAAAACTGTTTTTT; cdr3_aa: CASSGGTTNEKLFF
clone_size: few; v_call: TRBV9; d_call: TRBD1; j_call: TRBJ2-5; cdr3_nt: TGTGCCAGCAGCGTGACAGGGAACCAAGAGACCCAGTACTTC; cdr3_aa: CASSVTGNQETQYF
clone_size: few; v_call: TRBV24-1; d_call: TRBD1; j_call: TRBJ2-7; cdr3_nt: TGTGCCACCAGTCGGACAGGGGTAGACTACGAGCAGTACTTC; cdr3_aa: CATSRTGVDYEQYF
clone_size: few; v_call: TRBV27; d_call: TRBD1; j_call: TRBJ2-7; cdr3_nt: TGTGCCAGCAGTTTAACGGGACAGGCCTCCTACGAGCAGTACTTC; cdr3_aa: CASSLTGQASYEQYF
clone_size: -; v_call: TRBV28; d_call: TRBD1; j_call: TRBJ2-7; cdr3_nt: TGTGCCAGCAGTTCCGCGACAGGGCCTACTGACGAGCAGTACTTC; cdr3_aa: CASSSATGPTDEQYF